This TCR beta chain appears in the sequencing data of a study of blood T cells in healthy people across ages. Findings of the study overall: Older age went with lower TCR beta diversity per million T cells, in a roughly linear way.

Only one count was recorded for this clonotype. Its antigen is unknown. At least 6 million PBMCs were isolated per sample. Between the trimmed V and J ends, which lost 6 bases and 9 bases, there was a span of 21 bases. CDR3 length: 15 residues. Germline CDR1 DFQATT, CDR2 SNEGSKA (reference sequence). Combining a sample-barcoded 5' primer with a J-beta primer mix, a second PCR ran for roughly 7 to 11 cycles. A template-switch adaptor that had 12 random nucleotides put a tag on each cDNA molecule. TCRdb re-analysed the 5' RACE reads in MiXCR, keeping a single row per CDR3 protein. Of 1.6 million or so distinct CDR3 sequences in the sample, around 35% were seen once.

The sequence derives from a woman in her twenties or thirties in good health. The chain recombines TRBV20-1 with TRBJ1-6; TRBD1 might be the D (6 bases). The sequenced sample was blood. The CDR3 sequence: CSAPRQERPGSPLHF. The DNA for the CDR3 is TGCAGTGCCCCCCGACAGGAGAGGCCCGGTTCACCCCTCCACTTT.